This T cell receptor (beta chain) was captured by sequencing in a study of blood T cell repertoires in COVID-19 (dated by TCRdb to the early 2020s). Regarding the research as a whole: Samples from collaborators originated in the United States, Italy and Spain and spanned both the acute and convalescent phases of COVID-19. Subjects who had been exposed to COVID-19, were actively infected with it, or had recovered from it provided the deeply sampled blood TCRbeta repertoires that made up the dataset. Where available, HLA class I and class II types were obtained from metadata supplied by the sample provider rather than from assay-based typing. A de-identified subject ID, COVID-19 status, age in years and sex were almost always included in the sample metadata. The samples were drawn from the first 160 participants of the ongoing ImmuneRACE study and from 1,254 subjects provided by 6 global collaborators. The prospective study material was composed of cDNA or gDNA derived from T cells, B-cell-depleted T cells, or PBMCs. A freely available public database, intended as a resource for researchers studying the immune response to SARS-CoV-2, is where the repertoires were released. Paper-wide results and their limitations: The quantity of clinical and demographic metadata differed by source and by participant and was supplied without curation.

Each collaborating institution followed its own protocols to collect whole blood in K2EDTA tubes. Collaborator samples were shipped for TCRbeta analysis as frozen whole blood, isolated PBMCs, or DNA extracted from either sample type. The CDR3 starts with the cysteine, ends with the phenylalanine, and has 15 residues. Just the 45-base CDR3 DNA is kept, in frame starting at base 1. CDR1 and CDR2 are read off the germline V gene as MNHEY and SVGEGT. Trimming at the junction amounts to 6 bases on V and 3 bases on J, and the germline ends lie 17 bases apart. Concerning this clone itself: The antigen this receptor binds is unknown. Qualities for individual bases were not recorded, and no much larger clone is one base off.

TCRbeta CDR3 regions were amplified from genomic DNA using the immunoSEQ Assay, a bias-controlled multiplex PCR. On the study's bioinformatics: Nucleated cell counts per sample were estimated from amplification of reference gene primers within the assay. To quantify the absolute abundance of each unique TCRbeta CDR3 rearrangement, sequence reads were collapsed and filtered. For each sample, productive Simpson clonality was calculated as the square root of Simpson's diversity index across productive rearrangements. TCRdb obtained this table from immuneACCESS and retained in-frame rearrangements with V and J assigned. These tables miss some clones; where compared with another copy, unresolved V genes account for less than half of the shortfall, and the remainder is unexplained. V and J calls and clone size come straight from that table; D and trimming were deduced from the DNA. The table for this sample lists more than 85,000 clones; roughly nine tenths of them were counted only once. The ten largest clones capture under 2.5% of the sample.

Sequencing was performed on peripheral blood. The clonotype originates from a man in his fifties or sixties with active COVID-19. The chain links TRBV6-2 or TRBV6-3 with TRBJ1-2; matching of 6 bases hints at TRBD1 as the D gene. The sequence in DNA is TGTGCCAGCAGCCACCGGGACAAAACCGACTATGGCTACACCTTC. It encodes CASSHRDKTDYGYTF.